This T cell receptor beta chain was identified in a study of CD8 T cells in Susac syndrome. RNA, at roughly 0.5 to 1 ug, was reverse transcribed with random hexamers. One entry per CDR3 protein, called by TCRdb with MiXCR from the immunoSEQ multiplex PCR reads. Of 240,000 or so distinct CDR3 sequences in the sample, about 95% were seen once. Germline CDR1 SNHLY, CDR2 FYNNEI. The CDR3 runs to 14 residues. V lost 6 bases, J lost 2 bases, and 14 bases lay in between. The sample was CD4+ T cells from PBMCs. The rearrangement links TRBV2 to TRBJ2-7; tentatively, D is TRBD1 (5 bases). The origin of this receptor is a human donor with Susac syndrome. The CDR3 is CASRTGERAYEQYF. In nucleotides, the CDR3 is TGTGCCAGCAGAACAGGAGAACGGGCCTACGAGCAGTACTTC.